Listed below are T cell receptor beta chains from one sample, sequenced in a study of cytomegalovirus exposure and HLA in healthy donors. The data were produced by immunoSEQ multiplex PCR, yet TCRdb's version contains in-frame clones alone and is incomplete. This table holds 100,000 to 130,000 clones, about 72% found once. The sequencing sample was made of PBMCs. These receptors were taken from a man in his late teens or twenties in good health and CMV-seronegative. CDR3s include the opening cysteine and the closing phenylalanine or tryptophan. The D gene is left open where the match is weak. Clone size, where shown, is once, few, many, or a class for clones that have expanded.

clone_size j_call cdr3_length d_call v_call cdr3_aa cdr3_nt
once TRBJ2-7 15 NA TRBV6-1 CASSGQGISTYEQYF TGTGCCAGCAGTGGCCAGGGAATTAGCACCTACGAGCAGTACTTC
NA TRBJ2-6 16 NA TRBV28 CASSLQVQSGANVLTF TGTGCCAGCAGTTTGCAAGTACAGTCCGGGGCCAACGTCCTGACTTTC
NA TRBJ1-5 14 TRBD1 TRBV5-1 CASSPGGADQPQHF TGCGCCAGCAGCCCAGGGGGCGCAGATCAGCCCCAGCATTTT
few TRBJ2-5 13 NA TRBV7-6 CASSPDYKETQYF TGTGCCAGCAGCCCCGACTACAAAGAGACCCAGTACTTC
NA TRBJ2-7 12 NA TRBV13 CASSARRNEQYF TGTGCCAGCAGCGCTCGGAGGAACGAGCAGTACTTC
NA TRBJ2-7 15 TRBD2 TRBV6-1 CASRLSGVSSYEQYF TGTGCCAGCAGATTAAGCGGGGTGAGCTCCTACGAGCAGTACTTC
NA TRBJ2-4 15 NA TRBV19 CASSMAVIAKNIQYF TGTGCCAGTAGTATGGCGGTCATAGCCAAAAACATTCAGTACTTC
NA TRBJ2-2 16 NA TRBV9 CASSVVVGTNTGELFF TGTGCCAGCAGCGTAGTGGTCGGGACGAACACCGGGGAGCTGTTTTTT
NA TRBJ1-6 13 NA TRBV6-6 CGAKVSGNSPLHF TGTGGGGCCAAGGTATCCGGTAATTCACCCCTCCACTTT
NA TRBJ2-2 15 TRBD1 TRBV28 CASRGDRANTGELFF TGTGCCAGCAGGGGGGACAGAGCGAACACCGGGGAGCTGTTTTTT
NA TRBJ2-3 22 TRBD2 TRBV27 CASSLSPPGGSGGLTRTDTQYF TGTGCCAGCAGTTTATCTCCCCCCGGGGGTAGCGGGGGCCTTACCCGCACAGATACGCAGTATTTT
NA TRBJ1-1 16 NA TRBV4-2 CASSQSGGWEGTEAFF TGTGCCAGCAGCCAATCGGGGGGATGGGAGGGTACTGAAGCTTTCTTT
NA TRBJ2-2 11 NA TRBV9 CASSGDGELFF TGTGCCAGCTCCGGGGACGGGGAGCTGTTTTTT
NA TRBJ1-4 18 TRBD1 TRBV7-2 CASSSLPGQTFTSEKLFF TGTGCCAGCAGCTCCCTCCCGGGACAGACCTTTACATCAGAAAAACTGTTTTTT
NA TRBJ2-4 14 NA TRBV2 CASTLLREKNIQYF TGTGCCAGCACGTTATTACGCGAAAAAAACATTCAGTACTTC
once TRBJ1-1 16 NA TRBV9 CASSVAGQGTNTEAFF TGTGCCAGCAGCGTAGCCGGGCAGGGAACGAACACTGAAGCTTTCTTT